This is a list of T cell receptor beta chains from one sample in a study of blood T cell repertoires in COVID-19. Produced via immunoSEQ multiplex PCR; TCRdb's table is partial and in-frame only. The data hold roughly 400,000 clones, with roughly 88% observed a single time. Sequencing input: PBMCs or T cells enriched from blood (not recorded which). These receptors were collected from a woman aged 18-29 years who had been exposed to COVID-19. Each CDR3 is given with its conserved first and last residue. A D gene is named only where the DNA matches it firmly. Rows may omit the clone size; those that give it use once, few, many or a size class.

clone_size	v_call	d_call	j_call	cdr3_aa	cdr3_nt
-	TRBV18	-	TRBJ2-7	CASSPLWGDSYEQYF	TGTGCCAGCTCACCCCTCTGGGGGGACTCCTACGAGCAGTACTTC
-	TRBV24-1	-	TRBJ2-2	CATTGTRNTGELFF	TGTGCCACTACCGGGACTCGGAACACCGGGGAGCTGTTTTTT
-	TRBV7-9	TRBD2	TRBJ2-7	CASSLVPSGTYEQYF	TGTGCCAGCAGCTTAGTACCTAGCGGGACGTACGAGCAGTACTTC
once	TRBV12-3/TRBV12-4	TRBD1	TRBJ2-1	CASSTRTGYEQFF	TGTGCCAGCAGTACACGGACAGGCTATGAGCAGTTCTTC
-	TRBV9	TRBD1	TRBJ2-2	CASSKGQAHYTTGELFF	TGTGCCAGCAGCAAGGGACAGGCGCACTATACCACCGGGGAGCTGTTTTTT
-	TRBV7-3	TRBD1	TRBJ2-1	CASSLTGGAGGEQFF	TGTGCCAGCAGCTTAACTGGGGGTGCAGGGGGTGAGCAGTTCTTC
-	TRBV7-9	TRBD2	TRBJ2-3	CASSLSAGVDTQYF	TGTGCCAGCAGCTTATCAGCGGGAGTAGATACGCAGTATTTT
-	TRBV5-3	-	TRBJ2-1	CARSSQLGGGSLF	TGTGCCAGAAGCTCCCAACTGGGCGGGGGCTCGCTCTTC
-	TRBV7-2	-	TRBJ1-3	CASSFQGTTISGNTIYF	TGTGCCAGCAGCTTTCAAGGGACAACTATCTCTGGAAACACCATATATTTT
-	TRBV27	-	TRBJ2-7	CASSAGTYYEQYF	TGTGCCAGCAGCGCCGGGACTTACTACGAGCAGTACTTC
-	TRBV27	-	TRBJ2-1	CASSLSSGGSYNEQFF	TGTGCCAGCAGTTTATCTAGCGGAGGCTCCTACAATGAGCAGTTCTTC
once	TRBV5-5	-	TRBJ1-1	CASSLPTGNTEAFF	TGTGCCAGCAGCCTGCCAACAGGGAACACTGAAGCTTTCTTT
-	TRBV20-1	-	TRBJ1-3	CSASGHLTPNTIYF	TGCAGTGCTAGTGGCCACCTCACTCCAAACACCATATATTTT
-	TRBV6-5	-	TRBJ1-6	CASKPGYVPNSPLHF	TGTGCCAGCAAACCGGGATACGTACCTAATTCACCCCTCCACTTT
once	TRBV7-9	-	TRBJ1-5	CASNKAGSNQPQHF	TGTGCCAGCAACAAGGCTGGTAGCAATCAGCCCCAGCATTTT
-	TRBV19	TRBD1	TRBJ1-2	CASQRDRVNGYTF	TGTGCCAGTCAGCGGGACAGGGTAAATGGCTACACCTTC
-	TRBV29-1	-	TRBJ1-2	CSVDRGNYGYTF	TGCAGCGTTGACAGGGGAAACTATGGCTACACCTTC
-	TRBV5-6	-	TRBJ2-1	CATRGFGNEQFF	TGTGCCACCCGGGGGTTTGGCAATGAGCAGTTCTTC
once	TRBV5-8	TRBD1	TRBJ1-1	CASSADRGRETEAFF	TGTGCCAGCAGCGCGGACAGGGGGAGGGAAACTGAAGCTTTCTTT
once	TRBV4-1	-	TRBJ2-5	CASSPSRLTSTPETQYF	TGCGCCAGCAGCCCCTCACGACTGACTAGTACGCCAGAGACCCAGTACTTC
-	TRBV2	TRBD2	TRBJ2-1	CARAGSGGGAINEQFF	TGTGCCAGGGCCGGTTCTGGCGGGGGGGCCATCAATGAGCAGTTCTTC
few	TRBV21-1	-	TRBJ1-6	CASSIQGSFNSPLHF	TGTGCCAGCAGCATCCAGGGTTCGTTCAATTCACCCCTCCACTTT
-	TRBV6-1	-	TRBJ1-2	CASSFWGADGYTF	TGTGCCAGCAGTTTCTGGGGCGCGGATGGCTACACCTTC
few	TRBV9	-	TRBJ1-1	CASSVAGSTEAFF	TGTGCCAGCAGCGTAGCGGGGAGCACTGAAGCTTTCTTT
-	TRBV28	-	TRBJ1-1	CASSPGALNTEAFF	TGTGCCAGCAGCCCAGGGGCTCTGAACACTGAAGCTTTCTTT
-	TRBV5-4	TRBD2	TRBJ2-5	CASSFGLAGARETQYF	TGTGCCAGCAGCTTTGGCCTAGCGGGGGCCCGGGAGACCCAGTACTTC
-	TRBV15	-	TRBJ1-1	CATSRVSQDSNTEAFF	TGTGCCACCAGCAGAGTATCGCAGGACTCGAACACTGAAGCTTTCTTT
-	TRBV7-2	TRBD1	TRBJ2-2	CASRTGANTGELFF	TGTGCCAGCAGAACAGGGGCGAACACCGGGGAGCTGTTTTTT
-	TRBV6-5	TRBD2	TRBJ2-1	CASSYLSGRAVNEQFF	TGTGCCAGCAGTTACCTTAGCGGGAGGGCCGTCAATGAGCAGTTCTTC
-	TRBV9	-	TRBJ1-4	CASSVEGREEKLFF	TGTGCCAGCAGCGTAGAGGGGCGCGAAGAAAAACTGTTTTTT
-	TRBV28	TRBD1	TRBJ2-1	CASSLVQGGYNEQFF	TGTGCCAGCAGTTTGGTACAGGGGGGCTACAATGAGCAGTTCTTC
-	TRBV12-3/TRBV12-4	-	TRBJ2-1	CASSLRDNNEQFF	TGTGCCAGCAGTTTACGTGACAACAATGAGCAGTTCTTC
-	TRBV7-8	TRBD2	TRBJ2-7	CASSLALAGEGYEQYF	TGTGCCAGCAGCTTAGCCCTAGCGGGGGAAGGCTACGAGCAGTACTTC
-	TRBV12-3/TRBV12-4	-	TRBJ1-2	CASSLAQNYGYTF	TGTGCCAGCAGTTTGGCTCAAAACTATGGCTACACCTTC
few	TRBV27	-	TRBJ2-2	CASSVGKNTGELFF	TGTGCCAGCAGTGTCGGGAAGAACACCGGGGAGCTGTTTTTT
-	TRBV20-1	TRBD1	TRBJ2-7	CSASRFGQGGEQYF	TGCAGTGCTAGTAGGTTCGGACAGGGGGGCGAGCAGTACTTC
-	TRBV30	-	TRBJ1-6	CAWSVLADSPLHF	TGTGCCTGGAGTGTTTTGGCCGATTCACCCCTCCACTTT
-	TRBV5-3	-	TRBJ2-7	CARSLRGGKEQYF	TGTGCCAGAAGCCTTAGGGGGGGTAAGGAGCAGTACTTC
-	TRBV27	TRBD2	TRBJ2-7	CASSLSRLAGGPLRGSEQYF	TGTGCCAGCAGTTTATCACGGCTAGCGGGGGGTCCGCTAAGGGGTAGTGAGCAGTACTTC
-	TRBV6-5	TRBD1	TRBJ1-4	CASRDRGAANEKLFF	TGTGCCAGCAGGGACAGGGGGGCGGCTAATGAAAAACTGTTTTTT
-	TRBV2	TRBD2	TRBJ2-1	CASSELLAGPPGHEQFF	TGTGCCAGCAGTGAACTGCTAGCGGGCCCCCCGGGCCATGAGCAGTTCTTC
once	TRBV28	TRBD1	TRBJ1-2	CASSSGGEGYTF	TGTGCCAGCAGTTCAGGGGGCGAAGGCTACACCTTC
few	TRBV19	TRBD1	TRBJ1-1	CASKADRGNTEAFF	TGTGCCAGTAAGGCTGACAGGGGGAACACTGAAGCTTTCTTT
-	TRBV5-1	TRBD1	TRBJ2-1	CASSPTGIPGNEQFF	TGCGCCAGCAGCCCGACAGGGATTCCGGGCAATGAGCAGTTCTTC
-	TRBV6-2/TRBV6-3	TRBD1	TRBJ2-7	CASSFEGARTTSLSYEQYF	TGTGCCAGCAGTTTTGAGGGGGCCAGAACGACCTCGCTCTCCTACGAGCAGTACTTC
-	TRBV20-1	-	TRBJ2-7	CSAHNGEQYF	TGCAGTGCCCACAACGGGGAGCAGTACTTC
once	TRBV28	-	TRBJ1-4	CASSSPSEQFPNEKLFF	TGTGCCAGCAGTTCACCTTCAGAACAGTTCCCAAATGAAAAACTGTTTTTT
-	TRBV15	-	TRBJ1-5	CATSRGEDQPQHF	TGTGCCACCAGCAGAGGGGAGGATCAGCCCCAGCATTTT
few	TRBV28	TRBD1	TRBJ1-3	CASSTTGVSGNTIYF	TGTGCCAGCAGTACAACAGGGGTCAGTGGAAACACCATATATTTT
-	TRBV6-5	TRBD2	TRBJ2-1	CASSYVGTSAEQFF	TGTGCCAGCAGTTACGTAGGGACTAGCGCTGAGCAGTTCTTC
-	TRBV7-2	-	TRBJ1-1	CASSLVVSTNTEAFF	TGTGCCAGCAGCTTAGTGGTCAGTACGAACACTGAAGCTTTCTTT
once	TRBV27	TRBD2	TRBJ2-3	CASSKGLATDTQYF	TGTGCCAGCAGTAAGGGACTAGCAACAGATACGCAGTATTTT
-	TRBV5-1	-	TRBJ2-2	CASSPKAINTGELFF	TGCGCCAGCAGCCCCAAAGCGATTAACACCGGGGAGCTGTTTTTT
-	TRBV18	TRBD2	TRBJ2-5	CASSLQRGVGETQYF	TGTGCCAGCTCACTCCAGCGGGGGGTCGGAGAGACCCAGTACTTC